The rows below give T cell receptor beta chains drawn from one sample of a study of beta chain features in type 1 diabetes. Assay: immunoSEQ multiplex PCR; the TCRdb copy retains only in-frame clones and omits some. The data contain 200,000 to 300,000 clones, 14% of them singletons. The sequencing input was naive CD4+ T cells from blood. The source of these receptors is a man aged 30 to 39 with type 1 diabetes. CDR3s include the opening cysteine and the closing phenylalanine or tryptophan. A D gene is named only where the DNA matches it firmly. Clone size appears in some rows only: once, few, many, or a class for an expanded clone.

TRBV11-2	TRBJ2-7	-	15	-	TGTGCCAGCAGCACAGGGACCAAAAGCTCCTACGAGCAGTACTTC	CASSTGTKSSYEQYF
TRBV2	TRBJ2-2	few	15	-	TGTGCCAGCAGGAGGGGGACCTCAAACACCGGGGAGCTGTTTTTT	CASRRGTSNTGELFF
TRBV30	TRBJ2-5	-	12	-	TGTGCCTGGAGCCCCTCGGGGGAGACCCAGTACTTC	CAWSPSGETQYF
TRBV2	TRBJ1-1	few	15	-	TGTGCCAGCAGGACCTCAGGGGTGGCGAACACTGAAGCTTTCTTT	CASRTSGVANTEAFF
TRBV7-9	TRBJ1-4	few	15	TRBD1	TGTGCCAGCAGCTTGACCGGGACAGGGAGGGAAAAACTGTTTTTT	CASSLTGTGREKLFF
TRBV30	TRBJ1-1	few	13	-	TGTGCCTCCCGGGGAGGGGACGGCACTGAAGCTTTCTTT	CASRGGDGTEAFF
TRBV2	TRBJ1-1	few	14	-	TGTGCCAGCAGCCCCTCAGGAAGGAACACTGAAGCTTTCTTT	CASSPSGRNTEAFF
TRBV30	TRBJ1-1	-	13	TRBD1	TGTGCCTGGGGGGGACAGACGAACACTGAAGCTTTCTTT	CAWGGQTNTEAFF
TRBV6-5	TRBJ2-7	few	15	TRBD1	TGTGCCAGCCAATTCGGGACAGGGGGGTCCTACGAGCAGTACTTC	CASQFGTGGSYEQYF
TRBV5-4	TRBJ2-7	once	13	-	TGTGCCAGCAGCTTGGGCAGAACCTACGAGCAGTACTTC	CASSLGRTYEQYF
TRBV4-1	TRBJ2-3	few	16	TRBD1	TGCGCCAGCAGCCCGGGACAGGGAGGTAGCACAGATACGCAGTATTTT	CASSPGQGGSTDTQYF
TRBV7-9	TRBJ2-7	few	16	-	TGTGCCAGCAGCTTAGTTGAGTTAGGACAAGCCTACGAGCAGTACTTC	CASSLVELGQAYEQYF
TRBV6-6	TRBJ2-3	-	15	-	TGTGCCAGCAGCCCAGCACTCCAAGCGGCAGATACGCAGTATTTT	CASSPALQAADTQYF
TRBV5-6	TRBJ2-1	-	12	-	TGTGCCAGCACGACAGGCTACAATGAGCAGTTCTTC	CASTTGYNEQFF
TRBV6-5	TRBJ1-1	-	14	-	TGTGCCAGCACCTCACTGGGGGGGAACACTGAAGCTTTCTTT	CASTSLGGNTEAFF
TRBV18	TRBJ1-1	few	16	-	TGTGCCAGCTCACCACCGCTCTCATGGGGCCACACTGAAGCTTTCTTT	CASSPPLSWGHTEAFF
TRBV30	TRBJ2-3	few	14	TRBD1	TGTGCTACGATCCCAGGGGGTAGAACAGATACGCAGTATTTT	CATIPGGRTDTQYF
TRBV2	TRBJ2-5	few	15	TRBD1	TGTGCCAGCAGAAGGACAGGGGAGGTAGGGGAGACCCAGTACTTC	CASRRTGEVGETQYF
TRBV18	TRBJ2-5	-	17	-	TGTGCCAGCTCACCGATCGTGAGTGCCACCATTCAAGAGACCCAGTACTTC	CASSPIVSATIQETQYF
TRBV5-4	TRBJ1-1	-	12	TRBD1	TGTGCCAGCAGCTTGACAGGGGTGGGCGCTTTCTTT	CASSLTGVGAFF
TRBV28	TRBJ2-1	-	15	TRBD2	TGTGCCAGCAGCCCGGAAAAAGCGGGGGGGAGCGAGCAGTTCTTC	CASSPEKAGGSEQFF
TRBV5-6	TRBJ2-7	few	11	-	TGTGCCAGCCGCCGCGCCTACGAGCAGTACTTC	CASRRAYEQYF
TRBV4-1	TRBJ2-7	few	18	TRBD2	TGCGCCAGCAGCTTAGGTCTAGCTAGCGGGGCGATCTCCTACGAGCAGTACTTC	CASSLGLASGAISYEQYF
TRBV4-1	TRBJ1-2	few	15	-	TGCGCCAGCAGCCAACCTTCCACAGGGAGGGATGGCTACACCTTC	CASSQPSTGRDGYTF
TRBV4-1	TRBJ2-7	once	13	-	TGCGCCAGCAGCCGGGGACACTCCTACGAGCAGTACTTC	CASSRGHSYEQYF
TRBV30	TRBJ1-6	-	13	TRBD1	TGTGCCTGGAGGGGGACAGGAGCATTGCCCCTCCACTTT	CAWRGTGALPLHF
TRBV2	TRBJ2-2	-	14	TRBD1	TGTGCCAGCAGTGGGGACAGGGGGCGCGGGGAGCTGTTTTTT	CASSGDRGRGELFF
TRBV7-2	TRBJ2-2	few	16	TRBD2	TGTGCCAGCAGCTTCGCTAGCGGGAGGGCTACCGGGGAGCTGTTTTTT	CASSFASGRATGELFF
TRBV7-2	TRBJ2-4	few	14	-	TGTGCCAGCAGCCCCCCCCTGGCCAAAAACATTCAGTACTTC	CASSPPLAKNIQYF
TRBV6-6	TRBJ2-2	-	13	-	TGTGCCAGCAGTCAGGGGAACACCGGGGAGCTGTTTTTT	CASSQGNTGELFF
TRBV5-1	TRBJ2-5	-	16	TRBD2	TGCGCCAGCAGCTCGGGCCCCAGCGGGAGTGGGGAGACCCAGTACTTC	CASSSGPSGSGETQYF
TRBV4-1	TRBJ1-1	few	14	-	TGCGCCAGCAGCCCACCCGGGGTGAACACTGAAGCTTTCTTT	CASSPPGVNTEAFF
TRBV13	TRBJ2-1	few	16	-	TGTGCCAGCAGCAGCGATCGCCGACTCTCCTACAATGAGCAGTTCTTC	CASSSDRRLSYNEQFF
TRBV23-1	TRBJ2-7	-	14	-	TGCGCCAGCAGTCAATCGCATCCGGGGTACGAGCAGTACTTC	CASSQSHPGYEQYF
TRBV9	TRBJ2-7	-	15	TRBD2	TGTGCCAGCAGCTTTTCTAGCGGGAGCTCCTACGAGCAGTACTTC	CASSFSSGSSYEQYF
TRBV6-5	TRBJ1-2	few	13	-	TGTGCCAGCAGGACAACAGGGATGCGAGGCTACACCTTC	CASRTTGMRGYTF
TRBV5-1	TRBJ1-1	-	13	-	TGCGCCAGCAGCTTGACCCTCGGGACAGAAGCTTTCTTT	CASSLTLGTEAFF
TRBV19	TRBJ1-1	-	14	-	TGTGCCAGTAGTATGGAGGGTATGAACACTGAAGCTTTCTTT	CASSMEGMNTEAFF
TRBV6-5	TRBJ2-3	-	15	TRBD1	TGTGCCAGCAGATTACAGGGGTCCGGCACAGATACGCAGTATTTT	CASRLQGSGTDTQYF